This T cell receptor beta chain comes out of a study of T cells in Graves' hyperthyroidism and ophthalmopathy. CDR1 and CDR2 from the germline V gene are SGHRS and YFSETQ. The CDR3 sequence is 15 residues long. V lost 3 bases and J 1 base, leaving 11 bases between the germline ends. Graves' hyperthyroidism showing no ophthalmopathy progression within 18 months was considered stable. Patients were aged 18 to 65, had disease duration under 2 months, and had newly diagnosed hyperthyroidism. Patients showing uncontrolled infection, other autoimmune disease, pregnancy or lactation were ineligible. Clinical symptoms, serum thyroxine and TRAb, thyroid ultrasound and orbital computed tomography were used for the diagnoses. RNA transcripts provided the source from which TCR beta CDR3 regions were amplified. Carried out on the TCR CDR3, a first-round RT-PCR used the HTBI primer set. Each CDR3 protein is one row after TCRdb ran MiXCR on the multiplex PCR reads. The sample includes 700,000 or so distinct CDR3 sequences, around 15% seen only once; the top ten take around 8%.

Sequencing was carried out using blood. The chain employs TRBV5-1 and TRBJ1-5, with D unresolved. The TCR comes from a man aged 18 to 30 with Graves' hyperthyroidism. This chain's CDR3 is CASSSVPGSNQPQHF. As DNA, the CDR3 is TGCGCCAGCAGCTCGGTCCCCGGGAGCAATCAGCCCCAGCATTTT.